The sequence of this T cell receptor beta chain was determined in a study of T cell repertoires in cytomegalovirus infection. In the study overall: Matching HLA type and CMV infection were both indicated by public TCR beta signatures. Findings and caveats of the study: HLA-C-restricted TCR beta clonotypes specific for CMV led the ex vivo response.

CDR3 length: 20 residues. Germline V gives CDR1 SGHVS, CDR2 FNYEAQ. The table lists this clonotype with a few counts. Its antigen is not known. Compared with germline, one end of the junction differs, possibly owing to a read error. A single record per CDR3 protein comes from TCRdb applying MiXCR to the reads. The data contain around 71,000 distinct CDR3 sequences, approximately 22% of them singletons. This material consisted of CD8+ T cells from cultured PBMCs, taken from culture after CMV antigen stimulation. This rearrangement joins TRBV7-6 to TRBJ2-1; a weak D match, TRBD2 (5 bases). The receptor comes from a human donor in good health (CMV status not recorded). Some clones in this sample may be carry-over from other donors' samples. CDR3 sequence reads: CASSVAYNLDSQSSYNEQFF. The CDR3 DNA reads TGTGCCAGCAGCGTAGCCTATAACCTGGACTCCCAAAGCTCCTACAATGAGCAGTTCTTC. Full variable domain (rest looked up from reference TRBV7-6 and TRBJ2-1): GAGVSQSPRYKVTKRGQDVALRCDPISGHVSLYWYRQALGQGPEFLTYFNYEAQQDKSGLPNDRFSAERPEGSISTLTIQRTEQRDSAMYRCASSVAYNLDSQSSYNEQFFGPGTRLTVL.